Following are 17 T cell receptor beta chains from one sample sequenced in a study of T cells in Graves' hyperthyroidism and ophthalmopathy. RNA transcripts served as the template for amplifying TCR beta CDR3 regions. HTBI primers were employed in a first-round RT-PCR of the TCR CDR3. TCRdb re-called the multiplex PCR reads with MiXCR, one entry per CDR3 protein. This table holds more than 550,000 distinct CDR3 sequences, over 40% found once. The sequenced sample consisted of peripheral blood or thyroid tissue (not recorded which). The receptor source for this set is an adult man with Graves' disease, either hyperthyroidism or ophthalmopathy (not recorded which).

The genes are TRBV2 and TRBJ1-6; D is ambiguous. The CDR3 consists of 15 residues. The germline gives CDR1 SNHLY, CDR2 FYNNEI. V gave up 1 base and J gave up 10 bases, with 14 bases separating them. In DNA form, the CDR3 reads TGTGCCAGCAGTGAAGACCAGGACCGAGGGTCACCCCTCCACTTT. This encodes CASSEDQDRGSPLHF.

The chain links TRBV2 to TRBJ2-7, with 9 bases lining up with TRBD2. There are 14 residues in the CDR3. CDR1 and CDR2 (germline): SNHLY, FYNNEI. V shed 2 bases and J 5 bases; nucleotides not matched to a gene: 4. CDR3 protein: CASSESGGINEQYF. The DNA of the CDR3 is TGTGCCAGCAGTGAAAGCGGGGGGATTAACGAGCAGTACTTC.

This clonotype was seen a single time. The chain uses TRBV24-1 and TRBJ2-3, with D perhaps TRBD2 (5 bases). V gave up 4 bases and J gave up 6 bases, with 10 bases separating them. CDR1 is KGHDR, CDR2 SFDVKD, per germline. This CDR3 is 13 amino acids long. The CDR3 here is CATSDSRRDTQYF. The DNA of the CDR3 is TGTGCCACCAGTGACAGCCGGAGGGATACGCAGTATTTT.

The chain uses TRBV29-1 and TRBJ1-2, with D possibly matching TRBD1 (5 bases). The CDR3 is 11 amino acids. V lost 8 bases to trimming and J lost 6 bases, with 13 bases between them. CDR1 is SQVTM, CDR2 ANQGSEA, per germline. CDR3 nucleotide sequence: TGCAGCTCGACGGACATCAATGGCTACACCTTC. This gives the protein CSSTDINGYTF.

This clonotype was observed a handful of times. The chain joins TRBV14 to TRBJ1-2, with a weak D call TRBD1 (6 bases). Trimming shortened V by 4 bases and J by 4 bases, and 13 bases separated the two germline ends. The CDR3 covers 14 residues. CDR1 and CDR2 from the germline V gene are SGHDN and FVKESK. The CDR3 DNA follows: TGTGCCAGCAGCCTCTACGGGACACTCTATGGCTACACCTTC. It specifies CASSLYGTLYGYTF. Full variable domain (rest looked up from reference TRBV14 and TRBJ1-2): EAGVTQFPSHSVIEKGQTVTLRCDPISGHDNLYWYRRVMGKEIKFLLHFVKESKQDESGMPNNRFLAERTGGTYSTLKVQPAELEDSGVYFCASSLYGTLYGYTFGSGTRLTVV.

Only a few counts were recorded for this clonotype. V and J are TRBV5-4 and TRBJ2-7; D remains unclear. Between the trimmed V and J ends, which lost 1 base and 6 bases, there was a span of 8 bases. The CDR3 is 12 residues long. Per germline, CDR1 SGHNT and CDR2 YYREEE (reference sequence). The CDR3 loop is CASSLRLGEQYF. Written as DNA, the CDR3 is TGTGCCAGCAGCTTGCGGCTAGGCGAGCAGTACTTC.

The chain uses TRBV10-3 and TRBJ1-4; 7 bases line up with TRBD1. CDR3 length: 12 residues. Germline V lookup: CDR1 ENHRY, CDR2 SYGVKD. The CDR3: CATQGEDEKLFF. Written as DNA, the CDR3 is TGTGCGACCCAGGGGGAAGATGAAAAACTGTTTTTT.

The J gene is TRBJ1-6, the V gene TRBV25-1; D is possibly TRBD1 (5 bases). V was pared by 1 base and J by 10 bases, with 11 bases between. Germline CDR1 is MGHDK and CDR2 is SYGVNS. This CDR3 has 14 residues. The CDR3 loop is CASSESGKGSPLHF. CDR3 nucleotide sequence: TGTGCCAGCAGTGAATCAGGGAAGGGCTCACCCCTCCACTTT.

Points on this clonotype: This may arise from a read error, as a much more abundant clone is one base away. The CDR3 sequence: CSASGQGGSPLHF. In DNA form, the CDR3 reads TGCAGTGCTAGCGGACAGGGAGGTTCACCCCTCCACTTT. The chain has TRBV20-1 and TRBJ1-6; 8 nucleotides line up with TRBD1. This CDR3 contains 13 residues. The ends lost 3 bases at V and 9 bases at J; junction bases unmatched: 4. Germline loops: CDR1 DFQATT, CDR2 SNEGSKA (reference sequence).

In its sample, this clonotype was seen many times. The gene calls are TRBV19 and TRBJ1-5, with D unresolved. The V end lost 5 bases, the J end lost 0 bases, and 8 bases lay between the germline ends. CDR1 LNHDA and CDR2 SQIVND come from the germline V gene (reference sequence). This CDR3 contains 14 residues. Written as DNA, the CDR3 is TGTGCCAGTAGTCCCCGTTCTAGCAATCAGCCCCAGCATTTT. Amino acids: CASSPRSSNQPQHF.

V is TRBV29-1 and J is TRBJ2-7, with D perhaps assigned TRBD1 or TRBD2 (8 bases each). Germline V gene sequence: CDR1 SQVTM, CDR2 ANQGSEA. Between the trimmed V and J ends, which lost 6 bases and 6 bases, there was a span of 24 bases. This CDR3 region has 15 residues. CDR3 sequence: CSVRTSSLDRGEQYF. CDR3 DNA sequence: TGCAGCGTGCGGACTAGCAGTCTTGACAGGGGCGAGCAGTACTTC.

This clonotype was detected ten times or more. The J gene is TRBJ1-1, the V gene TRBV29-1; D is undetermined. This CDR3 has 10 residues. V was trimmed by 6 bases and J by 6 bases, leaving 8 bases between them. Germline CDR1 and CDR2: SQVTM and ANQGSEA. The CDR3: CSVTGPEAFF. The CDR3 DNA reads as TGCAGCGTAACCGGACCTGAAGCTTTCTTT. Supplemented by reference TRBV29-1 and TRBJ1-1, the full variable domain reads SAVISQKPSRDICQRGTSLTIQCQVDSQVTMMFWYRQQPGQSLTLIATANQGSEATYESGFVIDKFPISRPNLTFSTLTVSNMSPEDSSIYLCSVTGPEAFFGQGTRLTVV.

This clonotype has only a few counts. This CDR3 reads CSARGQGATNYEKLFF. The CDR3 nucleotides are TGCAGTGCTAGAGGGCAGGGGGCAACTAATTATGAAAAACTGTTTTTT. V is TRBV20-1 and J is TRBJ1-4, with 8 bases aligning to TRBD1. This CDR3 comprises 16 residues. V gave up 1 base and J gave up 6 bases; unmatched junction bases: 10. Germline assignment: CDR1 DFQATT and CDR2 SNEGSKA (reference sequence).

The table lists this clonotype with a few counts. The CDR3 sequence: CAISESRGDQPQHF. DNA of the CDR3: TGTGCCATCAGTGAGTCGAGGGGGGATCAGCCCCAGCATTTT. The V call is TRBV10-3, the J call TRBJ1-5, with D possibly TRBD1 on 6 matching bases. CDR3 length equals 14 residues. V lost 0 bases to trimming and J lost 5 bases, with 8 bases between them. Per germline, CDR1 ENHRY and CDR2 SYGVKD.

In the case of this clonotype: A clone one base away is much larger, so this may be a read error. This chain's CDR3 is CASSEAGKNAGELFF. The DNA of the CDR3 is TGCGCCAGCAGTGAGGCAGGGAAGAACGCCGGGGAGCTGTTTTTT. This chain connects TRBV10-1 to TRBJ2-2, with D possibly being TRBD1 (5 bases). CDR1 is WNHNN and CDR2 is SYGVQD in the germline V gene (reference sequence). The CDR3 sequence is 15 residues long.

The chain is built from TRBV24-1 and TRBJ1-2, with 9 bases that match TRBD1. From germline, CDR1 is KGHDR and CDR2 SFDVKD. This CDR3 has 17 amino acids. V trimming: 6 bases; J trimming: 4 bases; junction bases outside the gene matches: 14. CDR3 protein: CATSRPRLGQGGYGYTF. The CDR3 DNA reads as TGTGCCACCAGTAGACCAAGACTGGGACAGGGTGGCTATGGCTACACCTTC.

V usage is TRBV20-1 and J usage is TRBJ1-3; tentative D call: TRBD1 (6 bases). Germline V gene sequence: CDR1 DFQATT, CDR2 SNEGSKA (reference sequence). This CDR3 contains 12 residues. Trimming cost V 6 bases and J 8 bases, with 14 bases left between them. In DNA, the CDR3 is TGCAGTGCCAAGGGGGGGGGAGACACCATATATTTT. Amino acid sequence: CSAKGGGDTIYF.